This TCR beta chain was found in a study of OX40 agonist ivuxolimab in advanced cancers. Trimming took 5 bases from V and 8 from J, leaving 9 bases between them. The V gene's germline CDR1 is SEHNR and CDR2 FQNEAQ (reference sequence). The length of the CDR3 is 12 residues. Sequencing used immunoSEQ multiplex PCR; TCRdb keeps in-frame clones, though not all of them. This sample has approximately 18,000 clones, with roughly 80% found just once. This clone has only a few counts. Antigen unknown. General study results and limits: At 0.1-3.0 mg/kg, partial responders had clonal expansion among the lowest observed. Both CD4+ and CD8+ T cell populations in blood had undergone clonal expansion by week 6 at 0.1 to 3.0 mg/kg.

The clonotype comes from an adult with an advanced solid tumor such as melanoma, head and neck, liver or kidney cancer. Specimen: CD4+ or CD8+ T cells sorted from blood, collected in a trial of the OX40 agonist ivuxolimab. This chain links TRBV7-9 with TRBJ1-4, with no clear D. The CDR3 bases are TGTGCCAGCAGCGACAACCAAGAAAAACTGTTTTTT. It encodes CASSDNQEKLFF. The full variable domain, rest sourced from reference TRBV7-9 and TRBJ1-4, is DTGVSQNPRHKITKRGQNVTFRCDPISEHNRLYWYRQTLGQGPEFLTYFQNEAQLEKSRLLSDRFSAERPKGSFSTLEIQRTEQGDSAMYLCASSDNQEKLFFGSGTQLSVL.